This passage covers 28 T cell receptor beta chains from one sample sequenced in a study of CD39 and CD103 CD8 tumor-infiltrating T cells. Method: immunoSEQ multiplex PCR; TCRdb's copy keeps in-frame clones and lacks some. Of fewer than 3,000 clones in the sample, roughly four fifths were seen once. The sequencing input was CD39- CD103- CD8+ T cells sorted from the tumor. Subset here: CD103-CD39- double-negative CD45RA- CD8 T cells. Receptor source: a human donor with head and neck squamous cell carcinoma.

The chain links TRBV2 to TRBJ2-2; D is possibly TRBD1 (6 bases). Per germline, CDR1 SNHLY and CDR2 FYNNEI. The germline V and J ends were trimmed by 5 bases and 5 bases, with 15 bases remaining between them. This CDR3 has 15 residues. In DNA form, the CDR3 reads TGTGCCAGCAGTAACAGGGTTGGTAGTACCGGGGAGCTGTTTTTT. Its translation: CASSNRVGSTGELFF.

This chain connects TRBV15 to TRBJ1-3, with TRBD1 matching over 11 bases. Per the germline V gene, CDR1 is LNHNV and CDR2 is YYDKDF (reference sequence). V gave up 5 bases and J gave up 4 bases; unmatched junction bases: 13. This CDR3 has 18 residues. In DNA form, the CDR3 reads TGTGCCACCAGCGCATCCCGGGACAGGGGGACACCCGGAAACACCATATATTTT. Encoded protein: CATSASRDRGTPGNTIYF.

This clone was seen only a few times. The chain couples TRBV4-1 to TRBJ2-7; 7 bases map to TRBD1. Germline trimming cut 4 bases from V and 5 bases from J; bases unmatched to any gene: 11. The germline gives CDR1 MGHRA, CDR2 YSYEKL. The CDR3 has 15 residues. CDR3: CASSLSLGQSHEQYF. The DNA of the CDR3 is TGCGCCAGCAGCCTTTCTCTGGGACAGTCCCACGAGCAGTACTTC.

This rearrangement joins TRBV23-1 to TRBJ2-3; 9 bases agree with TRBD1. TRBV23-1 is treated as an ORF (open reading frame) with a function not yet certain. The CDR3 consists of 20 residues. The trim removed 4 bases at V and 2 bases at J, leaving 19 bases unmatched. CDR3 sequence reads: CASSPIGQGNSSALTDTQYF. CDR3 coding DNA: TGCGCCAGCAGTCCCATTGGACAGGGGAACTCATCCGCACTCACAGATACGCAGTATTTT.

This rearrangement joins TRBV2 to TRBJ2-3; TRBD2 agrees at 7 bases. CDR3 size: 15 residues. Looked up from germline, CDR1 is SNHLY and CDR2 is FYNNEI. The ends lost 7 bases at V and 0 bases at J; junction bases unmatched: 7. CDR3 region: CASTGVGGSTDTQYF. DNA of the CDR3: TGTGCCAGCACGGGGGTGGGGGGGAGCACAGATACGCAGTATTTT.

The V gene is TRBV7-9, the J gene TRBJ2-1, with 8 bases identical to TRBD2. After removal of 2 bases from V and 3 bases from J, the junction contained 3 bases not matched to a gene. This CDR3 has 15 amino acids. Germline assignment: CDR1 SEHNR and CDR2 FQNEAQ (reference sequence). In nucleotides, the CDR3 is TGTGCCAGCAGCTTACCCCGGGGGGGCTACAATGAGCAGTTCTTC. This sequence encodes CASSLPRGGYNEQFF.

The gene calls are TRBV11-3 and TRBJ2-1, with 12 bases lining up with TRBD1. V gave up 4 bases and J gave up 4 bases; unmatched junction bases: 11. Germline CDR1 is SGHNT and CDR2 is YENEEA. This CDR3 is built from 18 residues. CDR3: CASSSGTGGSGLYNEQFF. CDR3 DNA sequence: TGTGCCAGCAGCTCGGGGACAGGGGGCTCAGGCCTTTACAATGAGCAGTTCTTC.

This sequence joins TRBV6-1 and TRBJ2-3; tentatively, D is TRBD2 (6 bases). The CDR3 runs 15 residues. V was shortened by 5 bases and J by 4 bases, with 16 bases between the two germline ends. Germline lookup yields CDR1 MNHNS and CDR2 SASEGT. CDR3 nucleotides: TGTGCCAGCAGTTTCCGGGACTCCGGTGCAGATACGCAGTATTTT. Translated: CASSFRDSGADTQYF.

This clone has just one count. The genes are TRBV6-6 and TRBJ1-2, with 7 positions matching TRBD1. The CDR3 contains 15 residues. The ends lost 6 bases at V and 6 bases at J; junction bases unmatched: 13. Germline V gene data show CDR1 as MNHNY and CDR2 as SVGAGI (reference sequence). The CDR3 loop is CASRDRDSNSDGYTF. CDR3 bases: TGTGCCAGCAGGGATCGGGACAGCAACTCGGATGGCTACACCTTC.

Only one count was recorded for this clone. The chain recombines TRBV30 with TRBJ2-5, with 9 bases lining up with TRBD1. Per germline, CDR1 GTSNPN and CDR2 SVGIG (reference sequence). V lost 4 bases, J lost 5 bases, and 11 bases stayed unmatched. This CDR3 comprises 15 residues. The CDR3 nucleotides read TGTGCCTGGAATCCGGGACAGGGCTTGCGGGAGACCCAGTACTTC. Encoded protein: CAWNPGQGLRETQYF.

The rearrangement uses TRBV30 and TRBJ1-2, with 8 bases lining up with TRBD1. The germline gives CDR1 GTSNPN, CDR2 SVGIG (reference sequence). After removal of 4 bases from V and 0 bases from J, the junction contained 10 bases not matched to a gene. The CDR3 sequence is 16 residues long. CDR3: CAWKDRDSPSNYGYTF. In DNA, the CDR3 is TGTGCCTGGAAGGACAGGGACTCACCTTCTAACTATGGCTACACCTTC.

A single count supports this clone. The chain has TRBV6-5 and TRBJ2-1, with D possibly being TRBD2 (6 bases). Per the germline V gene, CDR1 is MNHEY and CDR2 is SVGAGI. This CDR3 has 12 residues. V gave up 2 bases and J gave up 8 bases, with 7 bases separating them. The CDR3 loop is CASSYAGYEQFF. The CDR3 DNA is TGTGCCAGCAGTTACGCGGGGTATGAGCAGTTCTTC.

The rearrangement links TRBV13 to TRBJ2-1; 10 bases agree with TRBD2. Germline V CDR1 and CDR2: PRHDT, FYEKMQ (reference sequence). The CDR3 length is 15 residues. The J segment lost 13 bases and the V segment lost 0 bases, leaving 9 bases of the junction unmatched. DNA of the CDR3: TGTGCCAGCAGCTTAGGGCTAGCGGGGGCCGGATCCCAGTTCTTC. Protein: CASSLGLAGAGSQFF.

The V gene is TRBV19, the J gene TRBJ1-2, with D hard to call. Germline CDR1 LNHDA, CDR2 SQIVND (reference sequence). V gave up 3 bases and J gave up 3 bases, with 8 bases separating them. The CDR3 is 13 residues long. CDR3 amino acids: CASSMVADYGYTF. As DNA, the CDR3 is TGTGCCAGTAGTATGGTAGCAGACTATGGCTACACCTTC.

The chain links TRBV6-1 to TRBJ2-7, with TRBD2 identical over 8 bases. Per the germline V gene, CDR1 is MNHNS and CDR2 is SASEGT. The CDR3 is 14 residues long. The V and J ends lost 6 bases and 4 bases, in that order; junction bases with no gene match: 8. The CDR3 DNA is TGTGCCAGCAGGGATTCGGGGGGGCCTTACGAGCAGTACTTC. Encoded protein: CASRDSGGPYEQYF.

The chain has TRBV29-1 and TRBJ2-1, with 10 bases fitting TRBD1. Germline assignment: CDR1 SQVTM and CDR2 ANQGSEA. The CDR3 spans 15 residues. Trimming took 6 bases from V and 7 from J; bases not matched to a gene: 12. CDR3 amino acids: CSVASGTGDWNEQFF. The CDR3 DNA sequence: TGCAGCGTCGCTTCCGGGACAGGGGACTGGAATGAGCAGTTCTTC.

CDR3 sequence reads: CASSPDTSYEQYF. The CDR3 bases are TGTGCCAGCAGCCCCGACACGTCCTACGAGCAGTACTTC. The chain links TRBV5-4 to TRBJ2-7, with D hard to call. The CDR3 consists of 13 residues. Trimming shortened V by 4 bases and J by 1 base, and 9 bases separated the two germline ends. CDR1 and CDR2 from the germline V gene are SGHNT and YYREEE (reference sequence). Combining the CDR3 with reference TRBV5-4 and TRBJ2-7 gives the whole variable domain ETGVTQSPTHLIKTRGQQVTLRCSSQSGHNTVSWYQQALGQGPQFIFQYYREEENGRGNFPPRFSGLQFPNYSSELNVNALELDDSALYLCASSPDTSYEQYFGPGTRLTVT.

The gene calls are TRBV4-1 and TRBJ2-7; the match to TRBD1 covers 7 bases. V shed 0 bases, J shed 2 bases, and the junction held 7 bases outside the gene matches. Per germline, CDR1 MGHRA and CDR2 YSYEKL. The CDR3 length is 16 residues. CDR3 sequence (DNA): TGCGCCAGCAGCCAAGAAGTTCAGGGGGAGACCTACGAGCAGTACTTC. Translated: CASSQEVQGETYEQYF.

CDR3: CASSLAGRINEQFF. CDR3 in DNA: TGTGCCAGCAGCTTAGCGGGGAGGATCAATGAGCAGTTCTTC. This chain connects TRBV7-8 to TRBJ2-1, with D perhaps matching TRBD2 (6 bases). The CDR3 is made up of 14 amino acids. CDR1 is SGHVS and CDR2 is FQNEAQ in the germline V gene. V dropped 0 bases and J dropped 6 bases, with 9 bases sitting between them.

The rearrangement joins TRBV30 to TRBJ2-7; 8 bases agree with TRBD1. The CDR3 sequence is 13 residues long. Germline V lookup: CDR1 GTSNPN, CDR2 SVGIG (reference sequence). V shed 5 bases, J shed 5 bases, and the junction held 8 bases outside the gene matches. The CDR3 is CAWSGQGSNEQYF. The CDR3 nucleotides read TGTGCCTGGTCCGGACAGGGATCGAACGAGCAGTACTTC.

This sequence joins TRBV7-3 and TRBJ2-2; 9 bases are a match to TRBD1. This CDR3 comprises 16 residues. Germline V gene lookup returns CDR1 SGHTA and CDR2 FQGTGA. J lost 2 bases, V lost 6 bases, and 7 bases had no gene match. CDR3 region: CASRPGTGSNTGELFF. CDR3 nucleotides: TGTGCCAGCAGGCCCGGGACAGGGTCTAACACCGGGGAGCTGTTTTTT.

This chain joins TRBV19 and TRBJ2-7; 9 bases line up with TRBD1. Trimming at V came to 6 bases and at J to 0 bases, leaving 15 bases not matched to a gene. CDR3 length: 18 amino acids. Germline V lookup: CDR1 LNHDA, CDR2 SQIVND (reference sequence). The DNA for the CDR3 is TGTGCCAGTAGCTCGGGTATCGCCGGGACAGGGTCCTCCTACGAGCAGTACTTC. Its translation is CASSSGIAGTGSSYEQYF.

The chain employs TRBV28 and TRBJ2-2, with D possibly TRBD1 on 6 matching bases. The germline CDR1 and CDR2 sequences are MDHEN and SYDVKM. The germline V and J ends were trimmed by 0 bases and 5 bases, with 13 bases remaining between them. This CDR3 region has 16 residues. The CDR3 is CASSLWQGTITGELFF. The CDR3 nucleotides are TGTGCCAGCAGTTTATGGCAGGGGACGATTACCGGGGAGCTGTTTTTT.

The chain carries TRBV7-9 and TRBJ1-1; D ambiguous. This CDR3 is built from 15 residues. Trimming took 1 base from V and 0 from J, leaving 9 bases between them. The germline V gene has CDR1 SEHNR and CDR2 FQNEAQ (reference sequence). CDR3 residues: CASSLDSYMNTEAFF. The CDR3 nucleotides are TGTGCCAGCAGCTTAGACAGCTACATGAACACTGAAGCTTTCTTT.

V usage is TRBV7-9 and J usage is TRBJ2-4; no definite D call. In germline, CDR1 is SEHNR, CDR2 FQNEAQ (reference sequence). The CDR3 sequence is 16 residues long. The V and J ends lost 5 bases and 0 bases respectively, with 14 bases between them. In DNA, the CDR3 is TGTGCCAGCAGCCCGCCCGCTGGGCGAGCCAAAAACATTCAGTACTTC. Encoded protein: CASSPPAGRAKNIQYF.

The chain employs TRBV13 and TRBJ2-7; 8 nucleotides agree with TRBD1. Germline V gene sequence: CDR1 PRHDT, CDR2 FYEKMQ (reference sequence). The trim removed 0 bases at V and 0 bases at J, leaving 4 bases unmatched. There are 16 residues in the CDR3. CDR3 sequence reads: CASSLGAQGASYEQYF. The DNA for the CDR3 is TGTGCCAGCAGCTTAGGGGCCCAGGGGGCCTCCTACGAGCAGTACTTC.

The J gene is TRBJ2-7, the V gene TRBV7-2; 7 bases are shared with TRBD2. Germline loops: CDR1 SGHTA, CDR2 FQGNSA. The CDR3 is 15 residues long. V shed 1 base and J 3 bases; nucleotides not matched to a gene: 6. The CDR3 DNA sequence: TGTGCCAGCAGCTTAGGGTCTAGCGGAAACTACGAGCAGTACTTC. It encodes CASSLGSSGNYEQYF.

The J gene is TRBJ1-4, the V gene TRBV21-1; TRBD1 is the table's D call, not checked against the DNA. TRBV21-1 is termed a pseudogene. This CDR3 is built from 16 residues. The CDR3 DNA follows: TGTGCCAGCAGCGCCGACAGTCCCGCAACTAATGAAAAACTGTTTTTT. This encodes CASSADSPATNEKLFF.